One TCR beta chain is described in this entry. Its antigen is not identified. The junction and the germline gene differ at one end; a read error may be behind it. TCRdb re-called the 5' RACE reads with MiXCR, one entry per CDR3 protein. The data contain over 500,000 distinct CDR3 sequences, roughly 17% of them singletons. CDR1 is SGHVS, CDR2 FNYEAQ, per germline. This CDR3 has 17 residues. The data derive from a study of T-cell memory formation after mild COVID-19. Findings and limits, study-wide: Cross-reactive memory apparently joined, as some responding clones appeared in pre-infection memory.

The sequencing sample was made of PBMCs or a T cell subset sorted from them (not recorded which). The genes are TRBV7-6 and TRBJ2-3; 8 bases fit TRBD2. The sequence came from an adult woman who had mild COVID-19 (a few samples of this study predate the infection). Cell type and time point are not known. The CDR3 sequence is CSSSRTFTGLGGDTQYF. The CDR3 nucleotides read TGTTCCAGCAGCCGCACATTTACGGGACTAGGGGGGGATACGCAGTATTTT.